This TCR beta chain was found in a study of blood T cells in healthy people across ages. Study results and caveats: Age advanced and TCR beta diversity per million T cells fell, roughly linearly. Leaving the PBMCs unsorted stopped any conclusive comparison of naive versus antigen-experienced cells.

This clonotype has more than one count but fewer than ten. Its antigen is not identified. CDR1 and CDR2 (germline): LGHNT, FRNRAP. Deletions cut 1 base from V and 2 bases from J, with 7 bases between. The CDR3 sequence is 14 residues long. PCR was performed a second time for about 6 to 12 cycles using a sample-barcoded 5' primer and a J-beta primer mix. Each of the cDNA molecules was tagged by a template-switch adaptor with 12 random nucleotides. Each single sample gave us at least 2.5 million CDR3-containing paired-end reads. TCRdb passed the 5' RACE reads through MiXCR, listing each CDR3 protein once. This table has about 590,000 distinct CDR3 sequences, about 28% appearing once.

The TCR originated in a woman aged 80 or over in good health. Source material: blood. V is TRBV12-5 and J is TRBJ2-3; D remains ambiguous. CDR3 residues: CASGLGGPTDTQYF. Written as DNA, the CDR3 is TGTGCTAGTGGTTTGGGGGGTCCCACAGATACGCAGTATTTT.